This T cell receptor beta chain came from a study of beta chain features in type 1 diabetes. Sequencing targeted expressed TCRB transcripts, as all isolated RNA had been reverse transcribed. Here immunoSEQ multiplex PCR was the method, and the copy in TCRdb shows in-frame clones only, minus some. The sample includes tens of thousands of clones, roughly 63% of them seen just once. On this clone: Its target is unknown.

This CDR3 comprises 14 residues. CDR1 is SEHNR, CDR2 FQNEAQ, per germline (reference sequence). Unmatched junction bases numbered 2, after V lost 0 bases and J lost 7 bases. One heparinised blood draw averaging around 100 mL was given by each donor. Study-wide points: Moderate but significant shortening of TCRB CDR3s was recorded in all four CD4+ subsets from Type 1 diabetes patients.

V is TRBV7-9 and J is TRBJ2-7; 11 positions agree with TRBD2. The receptor's source is a woman aged 25-40 years with type 1 diabetes. Sequences were obtained from stem cell memory CD4+ T cells from blood. The CDR3 spells CASSLAGLAGEQYF. Here the CDR3 DNA reads TGTGCCAGCAGCTTAGCTGGACTAGCGGGTGAGCAGTACTTC.